The 6 T cell receptor beta chains reported below all come from one sample, sequenced in a study of cytotoxic CD8 clonotypes in ibrutinib-treated CLL. Measured with immunoSEQ multiplex PCR; TCRdb has only the in-frame clones, and not every one. Here the sample spans about 49,000 clones, 55% to 80% being singletons. Here the sequenced sample was PBMCs, taken after 12 months of ibrutinib treatment. These receptors all stem from a human donor with chronic lymphocytic leukemia.

The V gene is TRBV7-6, the J gene TRBJ1-6, with TRBD1 matching over 10 bases. The CDR3 covers 17 residues. Germline V lookup: CDR1 SGHVS, CDR2 FNYEAQ. V shed 4 bases and J 7 bases; nucleotides not matched to a gene: 10. The chain's CDR3 is CASSSSPGQGWNSPLHF. CDR3 nucleotide sequence: TGTGCCAGCAGCTCGAGCCCGGGACAGGGGTGGAATTCACCCCTCCACTTT.

The genes are TRBV6-1 and TRBJ1-2; no firm D call. Trimming stripped 3 bases from V and 7 bases from J, with 6 bases between. This CDR3 region has 11 residues. CDR1 is MNHNS and CDR2 is SASEGT in the germline V gene. For the CDR3, the DNA is TGTGCCAGCAGTGACAGGTCTGGCTACACCTTC. As protein: CASSDRSGYTF.

This clone was counted once. The chain employs TRBV6-5 and TRBJ2-7; D possibly corresponds to TRBD2 (6 bases). V was cut by 5 bases and J by 0 bases, with 14 bases left in between. The CDR3 sequence is 15 residues long. In germline, CDR1 is MNHEY, CDR2 SVGAGI. The CDR3 DNA sequence: TGTGCCAGCAGTGGGGAGGCGAGGGGCTCCTACGAGCAGTACTTC. This sequence encodes CASSGEARGSYEQYF.

The chain uses TRBV7-2 and TRBJ2-5; D unclear. Germline V CDR1 and CDR2: SGHTA, FQGNSA. Trimming shortened V by 1 base and J by 5 bases, and 8 bases separated the two germline ends. There are 13 residues in the CDR3. CDR3 sequence: CASSLVSYETQYF. The CDR3 DNA follows: TGTGCCAGCAGCTTAGTCAGTTACGAGACCCAGTACTTC.

This clone was detected only a few times. The chain joins TRBV7-9 to TRBJ1-4, with D uncertain. The CDR3 sequence is 13 residues long. CDR1 and CDR2 (germline): SEHNR, FQNEAQ (reference sequence). Trimming cost V 5 bases and J 11 bases, with 15 bases left between them. CDR3 DNA: TGTGCCAGCAGCGATCCCCGGGGAGGGAAACTGTTTTTT. This encodes CASSDPRGGKLFF.

This clone was seen more than once but under ten times. The rearrangement uses TRBV9 and TRBJ1-5; 8 positions match TRBD1. The CDR3 loop spans 17 amino acids. The germline CDR1 and CDR2 sequences are SGDLS and YYNGEE. With 4 bases clipped from V and 0 bases from J, the junction kept 9 bases outside the gene matches. Here the CDR3 DNA reads TGTGCCAGCAGCCCCGGGACAGGAGGGTTTAGCAATCAGCCCCAGCATTTT. This gives the protein CASSPGTGGFSNQPQHF. Filled out from reference TRBV9 and TRBJ1-5, the complete variable domain reads DSGVTQTPKHLITATGQRVTLRCSPRSGDLSVYWYQQSLDQGLQFLIQYYNGEERAKGNILERFSAQQFPDLHSELNLSSLELGDSALYFCASSPGTGGFSNQPQHFGDGTRLSIL.